The 32 T cell receptor beta chains in this list originate from one sample, sequenced in a study of blood T cell repertoires in COVID-19 (TCRdb year 2020). Library construction relied on the immunoSEQ multiplex PCR assay. The table comes from immuneACCESS by way of TCRdb, which keeps in-frame sequences with V and J called. Part of the clones is missing from these tables; in studies checked, under half for an unresolved V gene and the rest for unknown reasons. Counted in this sample were over 150,000 clones; roughly four fifths of them appeared once. The ten largest clones take up about 31% of the sample. Sequenced: peripheral blood. The receptors come from a woman in her sixties or seventies with acute or convalescent COVID-19.

The rearrangement links TRBV5-1 to TRBJ1-1; TRBD1 is a possible D gene (6 bases). Germline CDR1 is SGHRS and CDR2 is YFSETQ. Trimming pared 5 bases from V and 2 bases from J, leaving 16 bases between. CDR3 length equals 15 residues. The CDR3 DNA sequence: TGCGCCAGCAGACGATTAATGGACAGCAACACTGAAGCTTTCTTT. Translated, it gives CASRRLMDSNTEAFF.

The V call is TRBV6-2 or TRBV6-3, the J call TRBJ1-2, with D perhaps TRBD1 (5 bases). The CDR3 covers 15 residues. CDR1 is MNHEY and CDR2 is SVGEGT in the germline V gene. The V gene lost 0 bases and the J gene lost 4 bases, with 12 bases spanning the gap. DNA for the CDR3: TGTGCCAGCAGTTACTCGATCCAGGGATTCTATGGCTACACCTTC. Translated, it gives CASSYSIQGFYGYTF.

This chain uses TRBV18 with TRBJ1-1; 8 bases line up with TRBD1. From germline, CDR1 is KGHSH and CDR2 LQKENI. CDR3 length equals 14 residues. J gave up 6 bases and V 4 bases, and 7 bases lay outside the gene matches. The CDR3 DNA reads as TGTGCCAGCTCACTGGGTCAGGGGGCACCTGAAGCTTTCTTT. Its protein product is CASSLGQGAPEAFF.

The chain combines TRBV11-2 with TRBJ1-2; D is uncertain. The CDR3 totals 14 residues. V lost 0 bases, J lost 8 bases, and 13 bases lay in between. CDR1 SGHAT and CDR2 FQNNGV come from the germline V gene. CDR3 sequence reads: CASSLEMTASGYTF. CDR3 coding DNA: TGTGCCAGCAGCTTAGAAATGACTGCAAGCGGCTACACCTTC.

J is TRBJ1-1 and V is TRBV12-3 or TRBV12-4; possibly TRBD1 for D (6 bases). Deletions cut 10 bases from V and 9 bases from J, with 21 bases between. There are 13 residues in the CDR3. CDR3 in amino acids: CATQRGGRGKAFF. The CDR3, as DNA: TGTGCCACCCAGCGGGGGGGGAGGGGGAAAGCTTTCTTT.

This clone was detected only a few times. The gene calls are TRBV27 and TRBJ1-6; TRBD1 might be the D (5 bases). This CDR3 region has 16 residues. Germline V gene lookup returns CDR1 MNHEY and CDR2 SMNVEV (reference sequence). V was pared by 2 bases and J by 7 bases, with 15 bases between. DNA for the CDR3: TGTGCCAGCAGTTTAGAGGGGAGGTGGCGGAATTCACCCCTCCACTTT. This codes for CASSLEGRWRNSPLHF.

The rearrangement links TRBV15 to TRBJ1-4, with D possibly being TRBD1 (6 bases). V was cut by 5 bases and J by 5 bases, with 21 bases left in between. Germline CDR1 LNHNV, CDR2 YYDKDF (reference sequence). This CDR3 region has 17 residues. The CDR3 sequence: CATSLHPDRHPNEKLFF. In nucleotides, the CDR3 is TGTGCCACCAGCCTTCATCCCGACAGGCACCCCAATGAAAAACTGTTTTTT.

The J gene is TRBJ2-3, the V gene TRBV5-4; 8 nucleotides agree with TRBD2. This CDR3 is built from 15 residues. V shed 5 bases, J shed 2 bases, and the junction held 7 bases outside the gene matches. Germline V gene lookup returns CDR1 SGHNT and CDR2 YYREEE (reference sequence). CDR3 sequence: CASRLTSGSTDTQYF. DNA of the CDR3: TGTGCCAGCAGGCTCACTAGCGGTTCCACAGATACGCAGTATTTT. Full variable domain (remainder filled in from reference TRBV5-4 and TRBJ2-3): ETGVTQSPTHLIKTRGQQVTLRCSSQSGHNTVSWYQQALGQGPQFIFQYYREEENGRGNFPPRFSGLQFPNYSSELNVNALELDDSALYLCASRLTSGSTDTQYFGPGTRLTVL.

This clone was observed a single time. The gene calls are TRBV5-1 and TRBJ1-1; D unresolved. V was trimmed by 2 bases and J by 10 bases, leaving 12 bases between them. Germline V lookup: CDR1 SGHRS, CDR2 YFSETQ. This CDR3 comprises 12 residues. As DNA, the CDR3 is TGCGCCAGCAGCTTAGGATCAGGATCAGCTTTCTTT. The encoded protein is CASSLGSGSAFF.

The chain uses TRBV28 and TRBJ1-3, with unresolved D. CDR1 and CDR2 from the germline V gene are MDHEN and SYDVKM. Deletions cut 1 base from V and 4 bases from J, with 14 bases between. There are 16 residues in the CDR3. Written as DNA, the CDR3 is TGTGCCAGCAGTTTATACCGGATCTCAGGAGGAAACACCATATATTTT. As protein: CASSLYRISGGNTIYF.

The chain has TRBV6-5 and TRBJ2-7; possibly TRBD2 for D (6 bases). Germline V lookup: CDR1 MNHEY, CDR2 SVGAGI. Trimming cost V 5 bases and J 1 base, with 9 bases left between them. The CDR3 runs to 13 residues. CDR3 protein: CASSRLDSYEQYV. DNA for the CDR3: TGTGCCAGCAGTAGACTAGATTCCTACGAGCAGTACGTC.

V and J are TRBV5-6 and TRBJ2-3, with D tentatively TRBD2 (6 bases). CDR1 is SGHDT and CDR2 is YYEEEE in the germline V gene. The CDR3 totals 15 residues. Trimming stripped 4 bases from V and 1 base from J, with 13 bases between. Here the CDR3 reads CASSLRAGRTDTQYF. The CDR3 region has the DNA TGTGCCAGCAGCCTCCGCGCGGGGCGCACAGATACGCAGTATTTT.

This chain joins TRBV3-1 (or the pseudogene TRBV3-2) and TRBJ1-2, with TRBD1 matching 7 bases. The germline V gene encodes CDR1 LGHDT and CDR2 YNNKEL (reference sequence). The CDR3 runs 17 residues. The V segment lost 3 bases and the J segment 1 base; nucleotides outside the gene matches: 11. The CDR3 sequence: CASSQHGTDPFNYGYTF. The CDR3 coding sequence is TGTGCCAGCAGCCAGCACGGGACAGACCCCTTTAACTATGGCTACACCTTC.

The chain combines TRBV6-5 with TRBJ2-4, with D unresolved. V was trimmed by 0 bases and J by 8 bases, leaving 17 bases between them. Germline V gene sequence: CDR1 MNHEY, CDR2 SVGAGI. The CDR3 extends over 16 amino acids. CDR3 sequence: CASSYSKVGGGYIQYF. CDR3 nucleotides: TGTGCCAGCAGTTACTCGAAAGTAGGCGGTGGTTACATTCAGTACTTC.

The chain has TRBV5-1 and TRBJ2-7, with 8 bases matching TRBD1. J was trimmed by 7 bases and V by 3 bases; bases with no gene match: 6. This CDR3 is built from 13 residues. Germline V gives CDR1 SGHRS, CDR2 YFSETQ. CDR3 nucleotides: TGCGCCAGCAGCTCAGGAAGGACAGGGGAGCAGTACGTC. Its translation: CASSSGRTGEQYV.

V usage is TRBV7-3 and J usage is TRBJ1-2; 12 bases match TRBD1. The CDR3 loop spans 13 amino acids. Germline V lookup: CDR1 SGHTA, CDR2 FQGTGA. V lost 11 bases to trimming and J lost 12 bases; unmatched junction nucleotides: 13. For the CDR3, the DNA is TGTGCCTCCGGGACAGGGGGCAGGGATAGGCACACCTTC. Translated: CASGTGGRDRHTF.

This clone was detected once. The chain combines TRBV7-2 with TRBJ2-3; D uncertain. V lost 3 bases and J 2 bases, leaving 18 bases between the germline ends. CDR1 is SGHTA, CDR2 FQGNSA, per germline. The CDR3 length is 17 residues. CDR3 amino acids: CASSFMLLVPPTDTQYF. Written as DNA, the CDR3 is TGTGCCAGCAGCTTCATGCTACTCGTACCCCCCACAGATACGCAGTATTTT.

This clone has only one observation. The V and J genes are TRBV7-8 and TRBJ1-6; 8 bases are a match to TRBD1. V was clipped by 5 bases and J by 4 bases; unmatched bases: 10. This CDR3 is 17 amino acids long. CDR1 and CDR2 from the germline V gene are SGHVS and FQNEAQ. The DNA for the CDR3 is TGTGCCAGCAGCCCCAGGACAGGGCCTTCGTATAATTCACCCCTCCACTTT. Translation: CASSPRTGPSYNSPLHF.

V and J are TRBV4-1 and TRBJ1-4, with D unresolved. This CDR3 has 15 residues. The germline V gene has CDR1 MGHRA and CDR2 YSYEKL. Between the trimmed V and J ends, which lost 1 base and 7 bases, there was a span of 13 bases. CDR3 protein: CASSQVGVGSEKLFF. CDR3 in DNA: TGCGCCAGCAGCCAAGTCGGGGTGGGGAGTGAAAAACTGTTTTTT.

In DNA form, the CDR3 reads TGTGCCAGCTCACCCGGGGTAAACTCCAATGAGCAGTTCTTC. This encodes CASSPGVNSNEQFF. The rearrangement uses TRBV18 and TRBJ2-1, with a weak D call TRBD2 (5 bases). Germline CDR1 reads KGHSH; CDR2 reads LQKENI. V was pared by 3 bases and J by 6 bases, with 12 bases between. CDR3 length: 14 residues.

This clone was seen once. V and J are TRBV16 and TRBJ2-2; D unresolved. The CDR3 sequence is 13 residues long. The germline V gene has CDR1 KGHSY and CDR2 FQNENV. V was trimmed by 4 bases and J by 6 bases, leaving 9 bases between them. The CDR3 protein is CASSLGQPGELFF. In nucleotides, the CDR3 is TGTGCCAGCAGCCTGGGCCAACCCGGGGAGCTGTTTTTT. Together with reference TRBV16 and TRBJ2-2, the CDR3 gives the full variable domain: GEEVAQTPKHLVRGEGQKAKLYCAPIKGHSYVFWYQQVLKNEFKFLISFQNENVFDETGMPKERFSAKCLPNSPCSLEIQATKLEDSAVYFCASSLGQPGELFFGEGSRLTVL.

The genes are TRBV7-2 and TRBJ1-1, with TRBD1 matching over 8 bases. Trimming cost V 1 base and J 4 bases; bases outside gene matches: 5. The CDR3 has 15 amino acids. CDR1 is SGHTA and CDR2 is FQGNSA in the germline V gene. The CDR3, as DNA: TGTGCCAGCAGCTTAGAACGGACAGGGTTCACTGAAGCTTTCTTT. It is translated as CASSLERTGFTEAFF.

This sequence joins TRBV7-8 and TRBJ1-2; D remains unclear. This CDR3 spans 15 amino acids. The germline V and J ends were trimmed by 1 base and 4 bases, with 13 bases remaining between them. Germline CDR1 SGHVS, CDR2 FQNEAQ. CDR3 loop: CASSLVSGVSYGYTF. The CDR3, as DNA: TGTGCCAGCAGCTTAGTGTCGGGTGTAAGCTATGGCTACACCTTC.

The J gene is TRBJ1-5, the V gene TRBV4-2, with TRBD1 as a possible D gene (6 bases). The CDR3 sequence is 14 residues long. Trimming took 6 bases from V and 0 from J, leaving 9 bases between them. Germline-derived CDR1 and CDR2 are LGHNA and YNFKEQ. CDR3 sequence reads: CASSPDSSNQPQHF. The DNA for the CDR3 is TGTGCCAGCAGTCCGGACAGTAGCAATCAGCCCCAGCATTTT.

This chain connects TRBV6-6 to TRBJ1-3; D perhaps matches TRBD1 (5 bases). The CDR3 is made up of 15 amino acids. Germline CDR1 MNHNY, CDR2 SVGAGI (reference sequence). Trimming shortened V by 2 bases and J by 1 base, and 9 bases separated the two germline ends. DNA for the CDR3: TGTGCCAGCAGTTACCAGAAGGGGTCTGGAAACACCATATATTTT. It is translated as CASSYQKGSGNTIYF.

The rearrangement links TRBV11-2 to TRBJ2-7, with no clear D. The CDR3 has 16 residues. Trimming cost V 4 bases and J 4 bases, with 20 bases left between them. Germline CDR1 and CDR2: SGHAT and FQNNGV. The CDR3 is CASSSAPGSTQYEQYF. CDR3 in DNA: TGTGCCAGCAGCTCAGCCCCCGGGTCCACTCAGTACGAGCAGTACTTC.

This clone was observed a single time. V gene TRBV5-1 combines with J gene TRBJ1-6; tentatively, D is TRBD1 (5 bases). CDR3 length: 15 amino acids. Trimming took off 4 bases at V and 5 bases at J, with 13 bases between the two ends. The V gene's germline CDR1 is SGHRS and CDR2 YFSETQ. The CDR3 sequence: CASSRQGADNSPLHF. Here the CDR3 DNA reads TGCGCCAGCAGCCGACAAGGGGCCGATAATTCACCCCTCCACTTT.

This rearrangement joins TRBV5-4 to TRBJ2-7; 9 bases match TRBD1. Germline-derived CDR1 and CDR2 are SGHNT and YYREEE (reference sequence). The junction had 7 bases not matched to a gene; V was cut back by 7 bases and J by 5 bases. The CDR3 runs to 13 residues. DNA for the CDR3: TGTGCCAGCGGCCGGGACAGGGTCCACGAGCAGTACTTC. Translating it yields CASGRDRVHEQYF.

The table lists this clone with a count of one. The chain recombines TRBV9 with TRBJ1-2; D unclear. Trimming removed 1 base at V and 7 bases at J, with 17 bases between. This CDR3 is built from 15 residues. CDR1 is SGDLS, CDR2 YYNGEE, per germline. The CDR3 sequence is CASSVRIDGFPGYTF. In DNA, the CDR3 is TGTGCCAGCAGCGTACGAATAGACGGGTTCCCTGGCTACACCTTC. Based on the CDR3 plus reference TRBV9 and TRBJ1-2, the full variable domain is DSGVTQTPKHLITATGQRVTLRCSPRSGDLSVYWYQQSLDQGLQFLIQYYNGEERAKGNILERFSAQQFPDLHSELNLSSLELGDSALYFCASSVRIDGFPGYTFGSGTRLTVV.

The genes are TRBV2 and TRBJ1-2; D might be TRBD1 (5 bases). The CDR3 runs 14 residues. CDR1 SNHLY and CDR2 FYNNEI come from the germline V gene. V lost 10 bases and J 4 bases, leaving 19 bases between the germline ends. The CDR3 loop reads CATARDRDFYGYTF. CDR3 nucleotides: TGTGCCACCGCCCGAGACCGGGACTTCTATGGCTACACCTTC.

The V call is TRBV20-1, the J call TRBJ2-6; D gene ambiguous. Trimming pared 4 bases from V and 1 base from J, leaving 14 bases between. Germline CDR1 DFQATT, CDR2 SNEGSKA (reference sequence). The CDR3 is made up of 16 amino acids. CDR3 sequence: CSAIDPTRSGANVLTF. The CDR3 coding sequence is TGCAGTGCTATTGACCCGACAAGGTCTGGGGCCAACGTCCTGACTTTC.

The chain employs TRBV5-1 and TRBJ1-2; 8 nucleotides agree with TRBD1. CDR3 size: 16 residues. The J segment lost 1 base and the V segment lost 3 bases, leaving 8 bases of the junction unmatched. Germline values: CDR1 SGHRS, CDR2 YFSETQ. The CDR3 DNA is TGCGCCAGCAGCTCATGGACAGGGACCCTTAACTATGGCTACACCTTC. It specifies CASSSWTGTLNYGYTF.